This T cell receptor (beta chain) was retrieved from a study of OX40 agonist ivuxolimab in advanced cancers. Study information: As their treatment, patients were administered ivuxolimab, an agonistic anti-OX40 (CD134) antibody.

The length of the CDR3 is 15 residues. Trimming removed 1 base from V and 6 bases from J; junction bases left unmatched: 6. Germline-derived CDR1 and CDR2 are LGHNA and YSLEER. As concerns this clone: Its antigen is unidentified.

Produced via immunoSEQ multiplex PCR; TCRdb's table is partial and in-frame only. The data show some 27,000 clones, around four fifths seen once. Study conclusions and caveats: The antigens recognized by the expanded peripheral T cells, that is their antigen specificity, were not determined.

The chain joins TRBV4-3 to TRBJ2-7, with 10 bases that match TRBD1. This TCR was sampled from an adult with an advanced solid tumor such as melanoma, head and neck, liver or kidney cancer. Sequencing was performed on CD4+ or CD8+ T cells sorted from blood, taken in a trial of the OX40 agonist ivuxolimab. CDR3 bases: TGCGCCAGCAGCCAAGCGACAGGGGGCTCGTTCGAGCAGTACTTC. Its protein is CASSQATGGSFEQYF.